These 29 T cell receptor beta chains share one sample of origin, sequenced in a study of human T cells and chemical hapten exposure. Whole blood that had not been fractionated was the source of extracted total RNA. The study's library attached unique molecular identifiers to single cDNA molecules. TCRdb independently ran MiXCR on the reads; one entry per CDR3 protein. The repertoire holds under 4,000 distinct CDR3 sequences, with approximately 51% as singletons. What was sequenced was whole blood. The receptors here all came from a human donor who had alopecia or was a healthy volunteer (not recorded which). Some clones in this sample may be carry-over from other donors' samples. This table probably holds off-target reads from a library built for another chain.

This chain's CDR3 is CASSLGLAGSNEQFF. CDR3 in DNA: TGCGCCAGCAGCTTAGGACTAGCGGGTAGCAATGAGCAGTTCTTC. The V gene is TRBV5-1, the J gene TRBJ2-1; 11 bases map to TRBD2. V dropped 2 bases and J dropped 6; count of bases not matched to a gene: 4. This CDR3 has 15 amino acids. Germline values: CDR1 SGHRS, CDR2 YFSETQ.

J is TRBJ2-7 and V is TRBV24-1, with 11 bases matching TRBD2. This CDR3 has 17 residues. Unmatched junction bases numbered 9, after V lost 5 bases and J lost 1 base. In germline, CDR1 is KGHDR, CDR2 SFDVKD. The CDR3 sequence is CATSGSPGTSGSYEQYF. The CDR3 nucleotides are TGTGCCACCAGTGGTTCACCCGGGACTAGCGGATCCTACGAGCAGTACTTC.

The CDR3 loop reads CASSPPGQETYNEQFF. The CDR3 nucleotides are TGTGCCAGCAGCCCCCCGGGACAGGAGACGTACAATGAGCAGTTCTTC. The genes are TRBV14 and TRBJ2-1; 8 bases line up with TRBD1. The CDR3 extends over 16 amino acids. V shed 4 bases and J 4 bases; nucleotides not matched to a gene: 9. Germline CDR1 is SGHDN and CDR2 is FVKESK.

This clonotype was seen a handful of times. The chain joins TRBV9 to TRBJ2-3; D ambiguous. Per germline, CDR1 SGDLS and CDR2 YYNGEE. The V gene lost 1 base and the J gene lost 3 bases, with 6 bases spanning the gap. There are 13 residues in the CDR3. The CDR3 DNA sequence: TGTGCCAGCAGCGTACCGCCGACAGATACGCAGTATTTT. Its translation: CASSVPPTDTQYF.

This clonotype was seen more than once but under ten times. The CDR3 DNA follows: TGTGCCACCAGTGATCACAGGGCAAAAGAGCAGTTCTTC. This gives the protein CATSDHRAKEQFF. The V and J genes are TRBV24-1 and TRBJ2-1, with D perhaps TRBD1 (6 bases). The CDR3 is 13 residues long. V was trimmed by 3 bases and J by 10 bases, leaving 12 bases between them. Per germline, CDR1 KGHDR and CDR2 SFDVKD.

The rearrangement links TRBV12-3 or TRBV12-4 to TRBJ2-3; D not resolved. There are 13 residues in the CDR3. With 6 bases removed from V and 2 bases from J, the gap between germline ends came to 9 bases. The CDR3 sequence is CASSIGPTDTQYF. Here the CDR3 DNA reads TGTGCCAGCAGCATAGGACCCACAGATACGCAGTATTTT.

The rearrangement uses TRBV7-9 and TRBJ2-3; D is ambiguous. CDR1 and CDR2 (germline): SEHNR, FQNEAQ (reference sequence). V gave up 5 bases and J gave up 2 bases, with 11 bases separating them. The CDR3 sequence is 14 residues long. Here the CDR3 reads CASSLRHFTDTQYF. DNA of the CDR3: TGTGCCAGCAGCCTCCGACACTTCACAGATACGCAGTATTTT.

The V and J genes are TRBV6-2 or TRBV6-3 and TRBJ2-7; D is unclear. The V and J ends lost 5 bases and 5 bases respectively, with 13 bases between them. Germline V CDR1 and CDR2: MNHEY, SVGEGT. The CDR3 is 13 residues long. This CDR3 is CASSRAPGNEQYF. The CDR3 bases are TGTGCCAGCAGTCGGGCGCCGGGTAACGAGCAGTACTTC.

This clonotype has only a few counts. The chain recombines TRBV30 with TRBJ2-1; TRBD1 is a possible D gene (5 bases). Germline V gene lookup returns CDR1 GTSNPN and CDR2 SVGIG (reference sequence). Trimming shortened V by 4 bases and J by 9 bases, and 10 bases separated the two germline ends. The CDR3 contains 11 residues. For the CDR3, the DNA is TGTGCCTGGACAGGGTACGGTGAGCAGTTCTTC. Protein: CAWTGYGEQFF.

The CDR3 DNA reads TGTGCCAGCAGCTTCCGGGAGGGGAGGTACGAGCAGTACTTC. It yields the protein CASSFREGRYEQYF. The chain uses TRBV7-9 and TRBJ2-7; 8 bases fit TRBD2. The CDR3 sequence is 14 residues long. CDR1 is SEHNR and CDR2 is FQNEAQ in the germline V gene (reference sequence). J was trimmed by 4 bases and V by 3 bases; bases with no gene match: 5.

The V gene is TRBV5-1, the J gene TRBJ2-7; D gene uncertain. The ends were cut back, 0 bases at V and 0 bases at J, with 10 bases in the middle. Germline V CDR1 and CDR2: SGHRS, YFSETQ. The CDR3 spans 15 residues. The DNA for the CDR3 is TGCGCCAGCAGCTTGGACGGCATGAGCTCCTACGAGCAGTACTTC. Translating gives CASSLDGMSSYEQYF.

A single count supports this clonotype. The conserved phenylalanine or tryptophan normally closing the CDR3 is absent here, so this likely arose from a read error. The rearrangement uses TRBV18 and TRBJ1-4, with no clear D. Germline V CDR1 and CDR2: KGHSH, LQKENI. Trimming removed 3 bases from V and 3 bases from J, with 11 bases in between. The CDR3 has 15 amino acids. The CDR3: CASSPDTDPNEKLFL. CDR3 nucleotides: TGTGCCAGCTCACCTGACACAGACCCTAATGAAAAACTGTTTTTG.

This rearrangement joins TRBV11-2 to TRBJ2-5, with 10 bases fitting TRBD2. The germline gives CDR1 SGHAT, CDR2 FQNNGV. This CDR3 is built from 17 residues. J was trimmed by 1 base and V by 1 base; bases with no gene match: 6. CDR3 DNA sequence: TGTGCCAGCAGCTTAGGACTCCTAGCGGGGGTCCAAGAGACCCAGTACTTC. Translating gives CASSLGLLAGVQETQYF. The whole variable domain, filled in from reference TRBV11-2 and TRBJ2-5, reads EAGVAQSPRYKIIEKRQSVAFWCNPISGHATLYWYQQILGQGPKLLIQFQNNGVVDDSQLPKDRFSAERLKGVDSTLKIQPAKLEDSAVYLCASSLGLLAGVQETQYFGPGTRLLVL.

The chain's CDR3 is CASGRDSFYNEQFF. The CDR3 nucleotides are TGTGCTAGTGGCCGGGACAGTTTCTACAATGAGCAGTTCTTC. V and J are TRBV12-5 and TRBJ2-1, with 7 nucleotides matching TRBD1. Germline lookup yields CDR1 LGHNT and CDR2 FRNRAP. There are 14 residues in the CDR3. The trim removed 6 bases at V and 3 bases at J, leaving 5 bases unmatched.

V gene TRBV6-6 combines with J gene TRBJ2-7; 7 positions match TRBD1. Unmatched junction bases numbered 14, after V lost 2 bases and J lost 4 bases. Per germline, CDR1 MNHNY and CDR2 SVGAGI (reference sequence). This CDR3 has 17 amino acids. The CDR3 bases are TGTGCCAGCAGTTACCGCGTCCCTGACAGGGACAATTACGAGCAGTACTTC. This sequence encodes CASSYRVPDRDNYEQYF.

The chain carries TRBV6-2 or TRBV6-3 and TRBJ2-1, with TRBD2 identical over 9 bases. The CDR3 is made up of 15 amino acids. Germline trimming cut 4 bases from V and 9 bases from J; bases unmatched to any gene: 10. From germline, CDR1 is MNHEY and CDR2 SVGEGT. The CDR3 DNA reads TGTGCCAGCAGTTCTCGACTAGCGGCAAGTAGTGAGCAGTTCTTC. Translating it yields CASSSRLAASSEQFF.

This clonotype was recorded a few times. This sequence joins TRBV19 and TRBJ2-6, with D unresolved. From germline, CDR1 is LNHDA and CDR2 SQIVND (reference sequence). The germline V and J ends were trimmed by 2 bases and 0 bases, with 2 bases remaining between them. The CDR3 is 14 residues long. The CDR3 region is CASSITSGANVLTF. The CDR3 DNA follows: TGTGCCAGTAGTATAACCTCTGGGGCCAACGTCCTGACTTTC.

The V and J genes are TRBV5-1 and TRBJ2-1, with 7 positions matching TRBD1. The CDR3 spans 13 residues. The germline V gene has CDR1 SGHRS and CDR2 YFSETQ. After removal of 4 bases from V and 7 bases from J, the junction contained 5 bases not matched to a gene. CDR3 bases: TGCGCCAGCAGCAGGGGGCTTGTGAATGAGCAGTTCTTC. Residues: CASSRGLVNEQFF. The entire variable domain, with the rest obtained from reference TRBV5-1 and TRBJ2-1, is as follows: KAGVTQTPRYLIKTRGQQVTLSCSPISGHRSVSWYQQTPGQGLQFLFEYFSETQRNKGNFPGRFSGRQFSNSRSEMNVSTLELGDSALYLCASSRGLVNEQFFGPGTRLTVL.

This clonotype has only a few counts. One end of the junction varies from germline; a read error may be responsible. V gene TRBV12-3 or TRBV12-4 combines with J gene TRBJ2-7; D is perhaps TRBD2 (6 bases). The CDR3 length is 14 residues. The CDR3 here is CASSFKGDSSEQYF. The CDR3 coding sequence is TGTGCCAGCAGTTTTAAAGGGGACTCCTCCGAGCAGTACTTC.

The table lists this clonotype with a few counts. The rearrangement joins TRBV11-2 to TRBJ2-3, with D perhaps matching TRBD1 or TRBD2 (5 bases each). CDR1 and CDR2 from the germline V gene are SGHAT and FQNNGV. Trimming shortened V by 5 bases and J by 2 bases, and 8 bases separated the two germline ends. CDR3 length equals 13 residues. DNA for the CDR3: TGTGCCAGCAGCCGGGGCTACACAGATACGCAGTATTTT. Its protein is CASSRGYTDTQYF.

V and J are TRBV12-3 or TRBV12-4 and TRBJ2-5; maybe TRBD2 (5 bases). There are 13 residues in the CDR3. V lost 2 bases and J 5 bases, leaving 9 bases between the germline ends. The CDR3 reads CASSLTSGETQYF. The CDR3 DNA reads as TGTGCCAGCAGTTTAACTTCGGGGGAGACCCAGTACTTC.

The gene calls are TRBV6-5 and TRBJ2-1; 8 positions agree with TRBD2. The length of the CDR3 is 15 residues. CDR1 is MNHEY and CDR2 is SVGAGI in the germline V gene. Trimming cost V 4 bases and J 6 bases; bases outside gene matches: 8. CDR3 sequence (DNA): TGTGCCAGCAGTTCCTCGGGTAGCGGGATCAATGAGCAGTTCTTC. This codes for CASSSSGSGINEQFF.

This clonotype has only one observation. This chain uses TRBV5-1 with TRBJ2-7; TRBD1 is a possible D gene (7 bases). The CDR3 runs to 15 residues. Trimming left V 2 bases short and J 4 bases short, with 16 bases between. The germline CDR1 and CDR2 sequences are SGHRS and YFSETQ. In nucleotides, the CDR3 is TGCGCCAGCAGCTTAAGAGGAGGGGGCGCATACGAGCAGTACTTC. This translates into CASSLRGGGAYEQYF.

This clonotype has just a few counts. CDR3 residues: CASSPRTSNIQYF. The CDR3 DNA follows: TGTGCCAGCAGCCCTCGGACGTCAAACATTCAGTACTTC. The chain joins TRBV7-8 to TRBJ2-4; unclear D gene. The length of the CDR3 is 13 residues. Trimming took 5 bases from V and 6 from J, leaving 11 bases between them. Germline V lookup: CDR1 SGHVS, CDR2 FQNEAQ.

The rearrangement uses TRBV6-2 or TRBV6-3 and TRBJ2-1; 15 positions agree with TRBD2. V shed 5 bases and J 10 bases; nucleotides not matched to a gene: 3. Germline CDR1 reads MNHEY; CDR2 reads SVGEGT. This CDR3 contains 14 residues. The CDR3 here is CASSRTSGRGEQFF. Here the CDR3 DNA reads TGTGCCAGCAGTCGGACTAGCGGGAGGGGAGAGCAGTTCTTC.

The gene calls are TRBV7-2 and TRBJ2-1; D is ambiguous. From germline, CDR1 is SGHTA and CDR2 FQGNSA. V lost 3 bases and J lost 1, with 13 bases in between. The CDR3 extends over 16 amino acids. The CDR3 is CASSLGPGGSYNEQFF. CDR3 nucleotides: TGTGCCAGCAGCTTGGGTCCCGGTGGATCCTACAATGAGCAGTTCTTC.

The chain carries TRBV20-1 and TRBJ2-7; D is undetermined. Germline CDR1 is DFQATT and CDR2 is SNEGSKA (reference sequence). This CDR3 region has 13 residues. V was pared by 1 base and J by 3 bases, with 10 bases between. CDR3 DNA: TGCAGTGCTAGAGGCAGCCTAAACTACGAGCAGTACTTC. It encodes CSARGSLNYEQYF.

DNA for the CDR3: TGTGCCACCGGGACAGGGGCGAGCTCTGGGGCCAACGTCCTGACTTTC. Translation: CATGTGASSGANVLTF. This chain connects TRBV24-1 to TRBJ2-6; TRBD1 agrees at 10 bases. The CDR3 extends over 16 amino acids. With V trimmed by 9 bases and J by 0 bases, 4 bases remained unmatched. CDR1 and CDR2 (germline): KGHDR, SFDVKD.

The genes are TRBV29-1 and TRBJ2-5; TRBD2 matches at 8 bases. Germline CDR1 reads SQVTM; CDR2 reads ANQGSEA. The CDR3 is 16 amino acids. Trimming took 4 bases from V and 3 from J; bases not matched to a gene: 13. The CDR3 DNA reads as TGCAGCGTTGTTCTAGCGGGTCAGGGCCCCGAAGAGACCCAGTACTTC. Translation: CSVVLAGQGPEETQYF. Together with reference TRBV29-1 and TRBJ2-5, the CDR3 gives the full variable domain: SAVISQKPSRDICQRGTSLTIQCQVDSQVTMMFWYRQQPGQSLTLIATANQGSEATYESGFVIDKFPISRPNLTFSTLTVSNMSPEDSSIYLCSVVLAGQGPEETQYFGPGTRLLVL.